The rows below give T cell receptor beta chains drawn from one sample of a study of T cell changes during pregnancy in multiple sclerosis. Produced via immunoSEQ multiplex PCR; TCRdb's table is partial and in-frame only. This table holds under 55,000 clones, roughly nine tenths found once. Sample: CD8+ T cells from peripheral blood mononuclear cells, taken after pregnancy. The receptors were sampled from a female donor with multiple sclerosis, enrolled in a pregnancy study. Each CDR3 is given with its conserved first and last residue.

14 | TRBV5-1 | CASSLDQGDYGYTF
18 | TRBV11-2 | CASSRGLAGDQSSYEQYF
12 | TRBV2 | CASRAYTDTQYF
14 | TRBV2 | CASSEAGAAYEQYF
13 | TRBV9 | CASSADRGNTIYF
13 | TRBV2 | CASTATSPGELFF
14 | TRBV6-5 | CASSTDRVYNEQFF
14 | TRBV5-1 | CASSHGQGSTEAFF
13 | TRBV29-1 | CSVETTTGAEQYF
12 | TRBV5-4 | CASSTGGDTQYF
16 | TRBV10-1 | CASASATGGENNEQFF
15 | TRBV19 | CASSIWDTEDQEAFF
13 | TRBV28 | CASQSGKGYEQYF
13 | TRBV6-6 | CASREGLVHEQYF
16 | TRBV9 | CASSSPLQGSYNEQFF
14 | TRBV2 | CASSWTSGADTQYF
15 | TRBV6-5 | CASSSYSDSNQPQHF
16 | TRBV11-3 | CASSFDWTGAQNEQFF
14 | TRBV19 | CASSSGTGLYTIYF
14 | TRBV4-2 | CASRAASSYNEQFF
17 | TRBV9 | CASSVMGASPLKDTQYF
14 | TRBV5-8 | CASSLGPEGWEQFF
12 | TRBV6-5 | CASSPGLYGYTF
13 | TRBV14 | CASSQDTYNEQFF
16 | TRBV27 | CASSLSRQLPNYGYTF
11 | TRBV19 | CASSSSGEAFF
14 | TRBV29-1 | CSVVRRDNYNEQFF
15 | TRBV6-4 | CASSDSSGGTDTQYF
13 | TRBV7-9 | CANGTGVNTEAFF
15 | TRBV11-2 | CASSSYPAGPQVSTF
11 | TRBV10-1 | CASSDGREAFF
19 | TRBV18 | CASSWTGEISPTLDYGYTF
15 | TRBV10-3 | CAISEKQGAGGEQFF
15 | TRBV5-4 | CASSTAGTVFYGYTF
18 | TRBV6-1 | CASSEGVPGGGVTGELFF
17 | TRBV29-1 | CSVEDPPGLENYNEQFF
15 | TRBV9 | CASSVDEASNQPQHF
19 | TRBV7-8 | CASHNYDSLFPGSHYEQYF
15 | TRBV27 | CASSLSSGGAETQYF